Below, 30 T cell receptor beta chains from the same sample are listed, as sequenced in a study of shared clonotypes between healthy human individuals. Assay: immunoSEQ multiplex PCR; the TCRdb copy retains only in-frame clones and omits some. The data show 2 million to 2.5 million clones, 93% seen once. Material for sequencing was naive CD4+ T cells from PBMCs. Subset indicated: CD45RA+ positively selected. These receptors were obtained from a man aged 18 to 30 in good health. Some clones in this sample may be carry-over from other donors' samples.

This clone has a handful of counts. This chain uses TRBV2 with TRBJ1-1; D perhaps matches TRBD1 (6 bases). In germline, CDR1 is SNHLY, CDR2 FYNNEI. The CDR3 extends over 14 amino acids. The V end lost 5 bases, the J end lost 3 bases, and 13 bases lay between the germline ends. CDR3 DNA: TGTGCCAGCAGTTTCCGAAGGGGGGACACTGAAGCTTTCTTT. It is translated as CASSFRRGDTEAFF.

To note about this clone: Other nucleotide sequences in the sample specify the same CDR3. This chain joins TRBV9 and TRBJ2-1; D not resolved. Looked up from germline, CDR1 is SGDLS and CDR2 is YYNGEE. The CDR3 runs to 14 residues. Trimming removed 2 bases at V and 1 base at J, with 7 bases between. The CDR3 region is CASSVMGSYNEQFF. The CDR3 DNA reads TGTGCCAGCAGCGTTATGGGATCCTACAATGAGCAGTTCTTC.

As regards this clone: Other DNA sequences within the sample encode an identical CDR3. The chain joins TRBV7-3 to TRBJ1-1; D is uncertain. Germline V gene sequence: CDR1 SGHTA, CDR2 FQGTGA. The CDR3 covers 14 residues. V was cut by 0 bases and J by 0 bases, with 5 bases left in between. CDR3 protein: CASSLTGLNTEAFF. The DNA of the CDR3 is TGTGCCAGCAGCTTAACAGGGCTGAACACTGAAGCTTTCTTT.

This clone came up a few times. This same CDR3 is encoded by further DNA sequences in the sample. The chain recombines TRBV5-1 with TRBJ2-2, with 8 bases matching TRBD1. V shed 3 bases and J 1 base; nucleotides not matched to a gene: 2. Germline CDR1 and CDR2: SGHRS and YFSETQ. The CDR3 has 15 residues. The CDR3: CASSWGTGNTGELFF. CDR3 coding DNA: TGCGCCAGCAGCTGGGGGACAGGGAACACCGGGGAGCTGTTTTTT.

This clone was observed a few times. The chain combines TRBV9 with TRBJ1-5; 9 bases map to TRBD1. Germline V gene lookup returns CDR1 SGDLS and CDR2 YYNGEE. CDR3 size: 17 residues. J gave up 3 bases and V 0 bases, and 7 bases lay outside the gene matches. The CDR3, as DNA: TGTGCCAGCAGCGTAGGACCCCGGGACAGGGACAATCAGCCCCAGCATTTT. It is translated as CASSVGPRDRDNQPQHF.

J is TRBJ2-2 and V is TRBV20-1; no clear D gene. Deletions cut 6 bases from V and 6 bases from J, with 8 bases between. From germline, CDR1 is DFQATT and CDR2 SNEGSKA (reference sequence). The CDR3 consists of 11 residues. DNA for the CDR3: TGCAGTGCCCCTGCACCCGGGGAGCTGTTTTTT. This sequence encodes CSAPAPGELFF.

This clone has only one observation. CDR3 region: CASSSQGIRVEQYF. CDR3 bases: TGTGCCAGTAGTTCCCAGGGGATCAGGGTCGAGCAGTACTTC. This chain joins TRBV19 and TRBJ2-7; D is possibly TRBD1 (6 bases). The length of the CDR3 is 14 residues. Germline CDR1 LNHDA, CDR2 SQIVND (reference sequence). Trimming removed 5 bases from V and 6 bases from J, with 17 bases in between.

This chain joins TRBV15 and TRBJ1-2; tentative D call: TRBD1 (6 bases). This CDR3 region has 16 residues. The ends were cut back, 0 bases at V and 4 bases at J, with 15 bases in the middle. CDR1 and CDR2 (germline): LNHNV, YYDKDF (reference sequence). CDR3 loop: CATSRDKGDPGYGYTF. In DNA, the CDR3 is TGTGCCACCAGCAGAGACAAGGGGGACCCAGGCTATGGCTACACCTTC. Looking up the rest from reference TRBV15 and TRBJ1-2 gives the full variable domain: DAMVIQNPRYQVTQFGKPVTLSCSQTLNHNVMYWYQQKSSQAPKLLFHYYDKDFNNEADTPDNFQSRRPNTSFCFLDIRSPGLGDTAMYLCATSRDKGDPGYGYTFGSGTRLTVV.

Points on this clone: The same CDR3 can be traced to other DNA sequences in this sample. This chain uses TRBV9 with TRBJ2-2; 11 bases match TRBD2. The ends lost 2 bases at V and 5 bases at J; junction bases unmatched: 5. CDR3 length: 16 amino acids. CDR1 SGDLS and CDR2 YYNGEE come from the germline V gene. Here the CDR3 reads CASSVGLAGDTGELFF. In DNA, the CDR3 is TGTGCCAGCAGCGTTGGACTAGCGGGCGATACCGGGGAGCTGTTTTTT.

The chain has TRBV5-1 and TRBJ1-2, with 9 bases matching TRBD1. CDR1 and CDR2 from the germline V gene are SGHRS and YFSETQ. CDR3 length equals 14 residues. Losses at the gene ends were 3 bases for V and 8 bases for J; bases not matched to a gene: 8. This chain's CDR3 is CASSSGTGIGGYTF. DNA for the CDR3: TGCGCCAGCAGCTCCGGGACAGGGATAGGAGGCTACACCTTC.

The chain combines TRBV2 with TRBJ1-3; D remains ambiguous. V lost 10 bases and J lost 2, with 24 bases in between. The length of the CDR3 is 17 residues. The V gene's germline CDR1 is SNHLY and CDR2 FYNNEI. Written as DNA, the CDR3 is TGTGCCACCGCCGGGTCTATGAGTTTATTAGCTGGAAACACCATATATTTT. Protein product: CATAGSMSLLAGNTIYF. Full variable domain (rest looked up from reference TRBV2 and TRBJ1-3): EPEVTQTPSHQVTQMGQEVILRCVPISNHLYFYWYRQILGQKVEFLVSFYNNEISEKSEIFDDQFSVERPDGSNFTLKIRSTKLEDSAMYFCATAGSMSLLAGNTIYFGEGSWLTVV.

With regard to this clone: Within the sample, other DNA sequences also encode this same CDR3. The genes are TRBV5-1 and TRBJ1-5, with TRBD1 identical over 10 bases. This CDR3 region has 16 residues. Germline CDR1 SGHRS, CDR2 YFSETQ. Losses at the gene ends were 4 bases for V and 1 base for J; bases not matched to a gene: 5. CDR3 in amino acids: CASSPGQGGSNQPQHF. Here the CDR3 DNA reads TGCGCCAGCAGCCCCGGACAGGGGGGAAGCAATCAGCCCCAGCATTTT.

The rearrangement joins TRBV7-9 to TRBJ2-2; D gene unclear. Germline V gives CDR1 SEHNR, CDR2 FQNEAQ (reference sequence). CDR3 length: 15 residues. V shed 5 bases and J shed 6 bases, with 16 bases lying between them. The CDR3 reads CASSKRAEGAGELFF. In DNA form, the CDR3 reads TGTGCCAGCAGCAAGCGCGCCGAAGGCGCCGGGGAGCTGTTTTTT. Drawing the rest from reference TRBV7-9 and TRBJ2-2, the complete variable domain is DTGVSQNPRHKITKRGQNVTFRCDPISEHNRLYWYRQTLGQGPEFLTYFQNEAQLEKSRLLSDRFSAERPKGSFSTLEIQRTEQGDSAMYLCASSKRAEGAGELFFGEGSRLTVL.

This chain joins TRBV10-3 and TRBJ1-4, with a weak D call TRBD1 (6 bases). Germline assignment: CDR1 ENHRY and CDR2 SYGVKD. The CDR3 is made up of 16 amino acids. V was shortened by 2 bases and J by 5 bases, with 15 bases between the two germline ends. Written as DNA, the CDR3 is TGTGCCATCAGTGAGCCATCACAGGGCCCCAATGAAAAACTGTTTTTT. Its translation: CAISEPSQGPNEKLFF.

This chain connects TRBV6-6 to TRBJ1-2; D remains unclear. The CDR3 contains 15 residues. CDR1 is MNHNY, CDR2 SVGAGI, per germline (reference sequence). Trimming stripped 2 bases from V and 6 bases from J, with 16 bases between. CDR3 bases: TGTGCCAGCAGTTACACGGGGTCGGATCTGGATGGCTACACCTTC. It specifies CASSYTGSDLDGYTF.

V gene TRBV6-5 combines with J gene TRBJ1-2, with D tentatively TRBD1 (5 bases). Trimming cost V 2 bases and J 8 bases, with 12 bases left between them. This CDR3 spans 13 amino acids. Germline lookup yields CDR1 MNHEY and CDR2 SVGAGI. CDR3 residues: CASSYAGTIGYTF. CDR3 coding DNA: TGTGCCAGCAGTTACGCCGGGACGATCGGCTACACCTTC.

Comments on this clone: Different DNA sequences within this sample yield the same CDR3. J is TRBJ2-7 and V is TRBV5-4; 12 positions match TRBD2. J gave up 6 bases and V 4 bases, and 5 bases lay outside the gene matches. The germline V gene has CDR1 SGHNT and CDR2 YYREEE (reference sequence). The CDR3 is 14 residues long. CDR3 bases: TGTGCCAGCAGCCTCGGACTAGCGGGATCCGAGCAGTACTTC. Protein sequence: CASSLGLAGSEQYF.

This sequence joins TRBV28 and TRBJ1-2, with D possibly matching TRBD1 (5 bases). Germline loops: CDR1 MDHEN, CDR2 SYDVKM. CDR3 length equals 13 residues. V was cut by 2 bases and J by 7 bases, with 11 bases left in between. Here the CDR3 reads CASSLIGGAGYTF. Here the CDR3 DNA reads TGTGCCAGCAGTTTAATTGGCGGGGCTGGCTACACCTTC.

The CDR3 loop is CASSPAQSGTQYF. For the CDR3, the DNA is TGTGCCAGCTCACCCGCGCAGTCGGGGACCCAGTACTTC. The J gene is TRBJ2-5, the V gene TRBV18; no definite D call. CDR1 is KGHSH, CDR2 LQKENI, per germline. V was trimmed by 3 bases and J by 7 bases, leaving 12 bases between them. The CDR3 extends over 13 amino acids.

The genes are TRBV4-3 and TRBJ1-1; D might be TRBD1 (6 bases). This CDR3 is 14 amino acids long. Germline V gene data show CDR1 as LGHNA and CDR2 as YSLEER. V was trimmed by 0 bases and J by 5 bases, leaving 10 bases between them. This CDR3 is CASSQESQGTEAFF. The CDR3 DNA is TGCGCCAGCAGCCAAGAATCGCAGGGGACTGAAGCTTTCTTT.

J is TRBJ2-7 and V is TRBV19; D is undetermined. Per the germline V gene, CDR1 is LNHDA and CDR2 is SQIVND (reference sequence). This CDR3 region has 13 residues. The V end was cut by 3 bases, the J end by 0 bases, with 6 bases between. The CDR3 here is CASSIGYSYEQYF. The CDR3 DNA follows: TGTGCCAGTAGTATCGGGTACTCCTACGAGCAGTACTTC.

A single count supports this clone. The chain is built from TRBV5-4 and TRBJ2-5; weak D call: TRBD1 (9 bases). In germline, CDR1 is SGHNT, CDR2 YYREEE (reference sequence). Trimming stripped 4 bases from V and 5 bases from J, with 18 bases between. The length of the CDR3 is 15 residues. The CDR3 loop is CASSRTGGGGETQYF. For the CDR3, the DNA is TGTGCCAGCAGCCGAACAGGGGGCGGGGGGGAGACCCAGTACTTC.

The CDR3 here is CASSPTQGADTEAFF. The CDR3 DNA sequence: TGTGCCAGCTCACCCACACAGGGGGCGGACACTGAAGCTTTCTTT. The gene calls are TRBV18 and TRBJ1-1; 9 bases are a match to TRBD1. The CDR3 length is 15 residues. With 3 bases clipped from V and 3 bases from J, the junction kept 5 bases outside the gene matches. Germline V gene data show CDR1 as KGHSH and CDR2 as LQKENI.

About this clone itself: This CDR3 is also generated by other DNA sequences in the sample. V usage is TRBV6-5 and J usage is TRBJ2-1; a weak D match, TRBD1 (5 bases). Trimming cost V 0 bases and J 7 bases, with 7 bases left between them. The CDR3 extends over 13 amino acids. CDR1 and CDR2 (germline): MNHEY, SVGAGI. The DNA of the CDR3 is TGTGCCAGCAGTTACTCCAGGGCTAATGAGCAGTTCTTC. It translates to CASSYSRANEQFF.

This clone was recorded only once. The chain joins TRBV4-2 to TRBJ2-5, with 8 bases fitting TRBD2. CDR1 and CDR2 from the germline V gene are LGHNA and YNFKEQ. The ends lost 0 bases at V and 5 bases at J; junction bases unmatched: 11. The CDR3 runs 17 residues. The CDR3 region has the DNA TGTGCCAGCAGCCAAGAGGCGGTTTCGGGGGGGGACGAGACCCAGTACTTC. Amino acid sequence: CASSQEAVSGGDETQYF.

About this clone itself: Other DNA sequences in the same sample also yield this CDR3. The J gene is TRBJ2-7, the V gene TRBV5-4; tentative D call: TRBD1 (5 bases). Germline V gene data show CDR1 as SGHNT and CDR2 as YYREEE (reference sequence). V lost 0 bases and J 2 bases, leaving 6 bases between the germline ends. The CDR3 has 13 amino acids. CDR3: CASSLGRAYEQYF. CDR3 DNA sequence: TGTGCCAGCAGCTTGGGCAGGGCCTACGAGCAGTACTTC.

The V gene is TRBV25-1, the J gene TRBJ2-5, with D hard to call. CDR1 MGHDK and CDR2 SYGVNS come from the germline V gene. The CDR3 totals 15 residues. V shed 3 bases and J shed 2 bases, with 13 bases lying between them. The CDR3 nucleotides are TGTGCCAGCAGTGACTTAGCTGAGCTTCAAGAGACCCAGTACTTC. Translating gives CASSDLAELQETQYF.

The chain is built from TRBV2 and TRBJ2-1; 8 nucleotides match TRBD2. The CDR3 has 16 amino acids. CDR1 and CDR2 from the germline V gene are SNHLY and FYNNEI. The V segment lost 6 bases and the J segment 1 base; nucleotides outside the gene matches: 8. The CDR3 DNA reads TGTGCCAGCAGGGGAAAGCGGGAGCGATCCTACAATGAGCAGTTCTTC. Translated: CASRGKRERSYNEQFF.

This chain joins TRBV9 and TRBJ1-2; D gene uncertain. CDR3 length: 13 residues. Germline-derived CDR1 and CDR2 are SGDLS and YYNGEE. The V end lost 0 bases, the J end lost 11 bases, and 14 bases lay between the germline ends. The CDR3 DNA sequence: TGTGCCAGCAGCGTAGCCCCAGAAGGCAGTTACACCTTC. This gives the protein CASSVAPEGSYTF. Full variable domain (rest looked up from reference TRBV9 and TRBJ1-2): DSGVTQTPKHLITATGQRVTLRCSPRSGDLSVYWYQQSLDQGLQFLIQYYNGEERAKGNILERFSAQQFPDLHSELNLSSLELGDSALYFCASSVAPEGSYTFGSGTRLTVV.

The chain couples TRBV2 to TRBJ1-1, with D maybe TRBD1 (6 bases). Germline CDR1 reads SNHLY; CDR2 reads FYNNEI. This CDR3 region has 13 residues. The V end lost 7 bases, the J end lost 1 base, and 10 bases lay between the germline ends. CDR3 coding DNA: TGTGCCAGCACTCAGGGACAGAACACTGAAGCTTTCTTT. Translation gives CASTQGQNTEAFF.